This passage covers 13 T cell receptor beta chains from one sample sequenced in a study of beta chain features in type 1 diabetes. Since all of the isolated RNA was reverse transcribed, expressed TCRB transcripts were what got sequenced. The data were produced by immunoSEQ multiplex PCR, yet TCRdb's version contains in-frame clones alone and is incomplete. The data show about 230,000 clones, 16% seen once. These TCRs are of unknown antigen specificity. Overall study findings and caveats: In every one of the four CD4+ subsets, TCRB CDR3s were moderately but significantly shorter in Type 1 diabetes patients.

Input material: naive CD4+ T cells from blood. These receptors came from a man aged 30 to 39 with type 1 diabetes.

J is TRBJ2-5 and V is TRBV18; D perhaps matches TRBD1 (5 bases). This CDR3 has 15 amino acids. CDR1 and CDR2 from the germline V gene are KGHSH and LQKENI. Trimming left V 2 bases short and J 3 bases short, with 13 bases between. The CDR3 DNA follows: TGTGCCAGCTCACCAATGAGCCAGGGAAAAGAGACCCAGTACTTC. Residues: CASSPMSQGKETQYF.

V gene TRBV29-1 combines with J gene TRBJ2-5, with D possibly matching TRBD2 (6 bases). Trimming took 0 bases from V and 1 from J, leaving 9 bases between them. Germline V lookup: CDR1 SQVTM, CDR2 ANQGSEA. The CDR3 extends over 14 amino acids. CDR3 residues: CSVEEGGAQETQYF. CDR3 nucleotides: TGCAGCGTTGAAGAGGGGGGAGCCCAAGAGACCCAGTACTTC.

This clone was counted only a few times. The chain joins TRBV28 to TRBJ2-1; TRBD2 agrees at 8 bases. Looked up from germline, CDR1 is MDHEN and CDR2 is SYDVKM. The CDR3 consists of 15 residues. V lost 7 bases and J lost 6; bases outside the gene matches: 11. The CDR3 bases are TGTGCCAGCACACGTGGGGGAGCGGGAGTCAATGAGCAGTTCTTC. As protein: CASTRGGAGVNEQFF.

This chain uses TRBV29-1 with TRBJ2-3; TRBD2 matches 9 bases. Looked up from germline, CDR1 is SQVTM and CDR2 is ANQGSEA. The ends lost 7 bases at V and 2 bases at J; junction bases unmatched: 10. This CDR3 is built from 15 residues. The CDR3 protein is CSAAETSGPTDTQYF. The CDR3 bases are TGCAGCGCTGCGGAGACTAGCGGCCCCACAGATACGCAGTATTTT.

This clone was counted only a few times. The rearrangement uses TRBV28 and TRBJ2-7; TRBD2 is a possible D gene (5 bases). The V and J ends lost 5 bases and 0 bases respectively, with 14 bases between them. The CDR3 has 15 amino acids. Per the germline V gene, CDR1 is MDHEN and CDR2 is SYDVKM. The CDR3 sequence: CASSLTDSSSYEQYF. Here the CDR3 DNA reads TGTGCCAGCAGTCTCACGGACTCCAGCTCCTACGAGCAGTACTTC.

The chain joins TRBV6-4 to TRBJ2-1; D is possibly TRBD1 (5 bases). Germline V lookup: CDR1 MRHNA, CDR2 SNTAGT. Trimming stripped 10 bases from V and 1 base from J, with 11 bases between. The CDR3 is 13 amino acids. The CDR3 spells CATSRDSYNEQFF. The CDR3 DNA sequence: TGTGCCACCTCCAGGGATTCCTACAATGAGCAGTTCTTC.

This clone was counted only a few times. The genes are TRBV7-2 and TRBJ1-2, with a possible D match to TRBD1 (5 bases). The CDR3 is made up of 12 amino acids. Germline V gene sequence: CDR1 SGHTA, CDR2 FQGNSA. V lost 2 bases to trimming and J lost 8 bases, with 9 bases between them. This CDR3 is CASSLMRDGYTF. CDR3 coding DNA: TGTGCCAGCAGCTTAATGAGGGACGGCTACACCTTC.

The genes are TRBV10-3 and TRBJ2-5; TRBD2 might be the D (7 bases). The CDR3 contains 13 residues. From germline, CDR1 is ENHRY and CDR2 SYGVKD. Trimming took 6 bases from V and 4 from J, leaving 12 bases between them. In DNA, the CDR3 is TGTGCCATCAGGCACAGGGAGGGAGAGACCCAGTACTTC. Translating gives CAIRHREGETQYF.

The chain joins TRBV15 to TRBJ2-3; D uncertain. V gave up 0 bases and J gave up 2 bases, with 12 bases separating them. There are 16 residues in the CDR3. In germline, CDR1 is LNHNV, CDR2 YYDKDF (reference sequence). The CDR3 loop is CATSRDGLDFTDTQYF. In DNA, the CDR3 is TGTGCCACCAGCAGAGATGGGCTAGATTTCACAGATACGCAGTATTTT.

The sample holds a few counts of this clone. The J gene is TRBJ2-1, the V gene TRBV1; the D call TRBD2 from the table was never checked on the DNA. TRBV1 is tagged as a pseudogene. The length of the CDR3 is 15 residues. In nucleotides, the CDR3 is TGCACCAGCAGACACGGGACTACCTTCTACAATGAGCAGTTCTTC. This translates into CTSRHGTTFYNEQFF.

This clone was seen a few times. V gene TRBV2 combines with J gene TRBJ2-5; D is tentatively TRBD1 or TRBD2 (6 bases each). Germline V CDR1 and CDR2: SNHLY, FYNNEI. The CDR3 covers 13 residues. Trimming left V 4 bases short and J 3 bases short, with 9 bases between. CDR3 region: CASSVGGKETQYF. DNA for the CDR3: TGTGCCAGCAGTGTGGGGGGCAAAGAGACCCAGTACTTC.

This clone was picked up a small number of times. V gene TRBV7-9 combines with J gene TRBJ2-5; D is uncertain. CDR3 length equals 14 residues. Per germline, CDR1 SEHNR and CDR2 FQNEAQ (reference sequence). V lost 0 bases and J 5 bases, leaving 10 bases between the germline ends. CDR3 loop: CASSLAHGTETQYF. The CDR3 nucleotides are TGTGCCAGCAGCTTAGCGCACGGAACGGAGACCCAGTACTTC.

The rearrangement links TRBV5-4 to TRBJ2-5; 14 bases agree with TRBD2. Germline-derived CDR1 and CDR2 are SGHNT and YYREEE (reference sequence). CDR3 size: 16 residues. The trim removed 4 bases at V and 5 bases at J, leaving 7 bases unmatched. CDR3 amino acids: CASSTRLAGGPETQYF. The DNA of the CDR3 is TGTGCCAGCAGCACCCGACTAGCGGGAGGGCCTGAGACCCAGTACTTC.